Listed here is a single T cell receptor (beta chain). Its antigen remains unidentified. TCRdb fed the RT-PCR reads into MiXCR, producing one record per CDR3 protein. This sample has 700,000 to 900,000 distinct CDR3 sequences, with about 20% found just once. This sample was taken from a study of response to subunit inactivated influenza vaccine. Trimming cost V 0 bases and J 4 bases; bases outside gene matches: 4. The CDR3 totals 16 residues. Looked up from germline, CDR1 is LGHNA and CDR2 is YNFKEQ. Study-level results: Each seasonal influenza vaccination recruits few new T cells, the authors suggested.

The sequence derives from a man between 45 and 60 years old who received an inactivated influenza vaccine. The starting material was PBMCs from blood, obtained roughly 5 days after vaccination. The gene calls are TRBV4-2 and TRBJ2-2, with TRBD2 matching 8 bases. Here the CDR3 reads CASSQDVAGSTGELFF. CDR3 DNA: TGTGCCAGCAGCCAAGATGTAGCGGGGTCCACCGGGGAGCTGTTTTTT.